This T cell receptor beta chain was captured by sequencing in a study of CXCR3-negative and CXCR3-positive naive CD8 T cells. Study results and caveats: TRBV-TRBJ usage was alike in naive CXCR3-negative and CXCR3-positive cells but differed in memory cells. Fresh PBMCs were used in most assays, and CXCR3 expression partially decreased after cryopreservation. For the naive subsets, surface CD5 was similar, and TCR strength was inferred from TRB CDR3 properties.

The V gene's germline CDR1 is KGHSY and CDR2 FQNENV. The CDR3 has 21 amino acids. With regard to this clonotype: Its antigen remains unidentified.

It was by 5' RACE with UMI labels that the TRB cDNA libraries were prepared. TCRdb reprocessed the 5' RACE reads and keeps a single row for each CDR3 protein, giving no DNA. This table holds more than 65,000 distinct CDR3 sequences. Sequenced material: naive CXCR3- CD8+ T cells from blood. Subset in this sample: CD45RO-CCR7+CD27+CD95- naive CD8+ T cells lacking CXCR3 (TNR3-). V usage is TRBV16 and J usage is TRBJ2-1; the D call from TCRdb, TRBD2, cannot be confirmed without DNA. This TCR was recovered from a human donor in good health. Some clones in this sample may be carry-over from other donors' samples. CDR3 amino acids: CASSQSPLLAGGEYTYNEQFF.